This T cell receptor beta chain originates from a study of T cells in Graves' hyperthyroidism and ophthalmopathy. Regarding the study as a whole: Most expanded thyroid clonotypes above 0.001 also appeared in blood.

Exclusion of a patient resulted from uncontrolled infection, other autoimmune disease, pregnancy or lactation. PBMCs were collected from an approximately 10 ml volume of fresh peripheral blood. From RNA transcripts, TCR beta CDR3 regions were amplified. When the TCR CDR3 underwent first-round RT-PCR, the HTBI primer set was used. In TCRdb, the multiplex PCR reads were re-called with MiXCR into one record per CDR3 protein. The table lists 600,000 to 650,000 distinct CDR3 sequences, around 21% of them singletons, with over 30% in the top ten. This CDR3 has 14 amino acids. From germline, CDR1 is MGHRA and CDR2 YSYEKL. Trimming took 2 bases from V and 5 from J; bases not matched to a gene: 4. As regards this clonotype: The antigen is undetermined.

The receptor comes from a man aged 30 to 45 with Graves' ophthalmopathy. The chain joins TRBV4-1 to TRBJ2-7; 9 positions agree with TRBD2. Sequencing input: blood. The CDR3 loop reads CASSQFSGSNEQYF. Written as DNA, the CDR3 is TGCGCCAGCAGCCAATTTAGCGGGAGCAACGAGCAGTACTTC.